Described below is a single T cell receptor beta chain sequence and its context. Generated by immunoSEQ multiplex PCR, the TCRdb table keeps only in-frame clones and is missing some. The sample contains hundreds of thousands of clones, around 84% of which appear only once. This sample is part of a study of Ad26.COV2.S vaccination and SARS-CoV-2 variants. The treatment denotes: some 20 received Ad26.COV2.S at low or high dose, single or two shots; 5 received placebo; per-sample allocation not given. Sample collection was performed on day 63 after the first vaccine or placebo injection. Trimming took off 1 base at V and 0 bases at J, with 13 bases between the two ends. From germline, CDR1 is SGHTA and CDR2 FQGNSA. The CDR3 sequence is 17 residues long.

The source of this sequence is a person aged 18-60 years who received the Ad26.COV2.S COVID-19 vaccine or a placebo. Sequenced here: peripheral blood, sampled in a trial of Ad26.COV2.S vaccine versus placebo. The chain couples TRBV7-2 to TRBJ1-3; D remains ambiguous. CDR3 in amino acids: CASSLVGGSSSGNTIYF. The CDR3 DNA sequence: TGTGCCAGCAGCTTAGTTGGCGGCTCTAGCTCTGGAAACACCATATATTTT.